This TCR beta chain originates from a study of blood T cell repertoires in COVID-19. This clone appeared a few times. As processed by the authors: Using reference gene primer amplification, nucleated cell counts were estimated. Profiling relied on immunoSEQ multiplex PCR, and the TCRdb table lists in-frame clones only, not all of them. V, J and clone size derive from that table, while D and trimming were established from the DNA sequence. The table records tens of thousands of clones, more than 80% of them present only once. From germline, CDR1 is SGHRS and CDR2 YFSETQ. J gave up 5 bases and V 4 bases, and 2 bases lay outside the gene matches. The CDR3 sequence is 13 residues long.

The chain recombines TRBV5-1 with TRBJ1-5, with 8 positions matching TRBD1. The receptor was isolated from a human donor in a cohort sampled during active COVID-19. Sequenced input: peripheral blood. This CDR3 reads CASSVDRDQPQHF. In nucleotides, the CDR3 is TGCGCCAGCAGCGTGGACAGGGATCAGCCCCAGCATTTT.